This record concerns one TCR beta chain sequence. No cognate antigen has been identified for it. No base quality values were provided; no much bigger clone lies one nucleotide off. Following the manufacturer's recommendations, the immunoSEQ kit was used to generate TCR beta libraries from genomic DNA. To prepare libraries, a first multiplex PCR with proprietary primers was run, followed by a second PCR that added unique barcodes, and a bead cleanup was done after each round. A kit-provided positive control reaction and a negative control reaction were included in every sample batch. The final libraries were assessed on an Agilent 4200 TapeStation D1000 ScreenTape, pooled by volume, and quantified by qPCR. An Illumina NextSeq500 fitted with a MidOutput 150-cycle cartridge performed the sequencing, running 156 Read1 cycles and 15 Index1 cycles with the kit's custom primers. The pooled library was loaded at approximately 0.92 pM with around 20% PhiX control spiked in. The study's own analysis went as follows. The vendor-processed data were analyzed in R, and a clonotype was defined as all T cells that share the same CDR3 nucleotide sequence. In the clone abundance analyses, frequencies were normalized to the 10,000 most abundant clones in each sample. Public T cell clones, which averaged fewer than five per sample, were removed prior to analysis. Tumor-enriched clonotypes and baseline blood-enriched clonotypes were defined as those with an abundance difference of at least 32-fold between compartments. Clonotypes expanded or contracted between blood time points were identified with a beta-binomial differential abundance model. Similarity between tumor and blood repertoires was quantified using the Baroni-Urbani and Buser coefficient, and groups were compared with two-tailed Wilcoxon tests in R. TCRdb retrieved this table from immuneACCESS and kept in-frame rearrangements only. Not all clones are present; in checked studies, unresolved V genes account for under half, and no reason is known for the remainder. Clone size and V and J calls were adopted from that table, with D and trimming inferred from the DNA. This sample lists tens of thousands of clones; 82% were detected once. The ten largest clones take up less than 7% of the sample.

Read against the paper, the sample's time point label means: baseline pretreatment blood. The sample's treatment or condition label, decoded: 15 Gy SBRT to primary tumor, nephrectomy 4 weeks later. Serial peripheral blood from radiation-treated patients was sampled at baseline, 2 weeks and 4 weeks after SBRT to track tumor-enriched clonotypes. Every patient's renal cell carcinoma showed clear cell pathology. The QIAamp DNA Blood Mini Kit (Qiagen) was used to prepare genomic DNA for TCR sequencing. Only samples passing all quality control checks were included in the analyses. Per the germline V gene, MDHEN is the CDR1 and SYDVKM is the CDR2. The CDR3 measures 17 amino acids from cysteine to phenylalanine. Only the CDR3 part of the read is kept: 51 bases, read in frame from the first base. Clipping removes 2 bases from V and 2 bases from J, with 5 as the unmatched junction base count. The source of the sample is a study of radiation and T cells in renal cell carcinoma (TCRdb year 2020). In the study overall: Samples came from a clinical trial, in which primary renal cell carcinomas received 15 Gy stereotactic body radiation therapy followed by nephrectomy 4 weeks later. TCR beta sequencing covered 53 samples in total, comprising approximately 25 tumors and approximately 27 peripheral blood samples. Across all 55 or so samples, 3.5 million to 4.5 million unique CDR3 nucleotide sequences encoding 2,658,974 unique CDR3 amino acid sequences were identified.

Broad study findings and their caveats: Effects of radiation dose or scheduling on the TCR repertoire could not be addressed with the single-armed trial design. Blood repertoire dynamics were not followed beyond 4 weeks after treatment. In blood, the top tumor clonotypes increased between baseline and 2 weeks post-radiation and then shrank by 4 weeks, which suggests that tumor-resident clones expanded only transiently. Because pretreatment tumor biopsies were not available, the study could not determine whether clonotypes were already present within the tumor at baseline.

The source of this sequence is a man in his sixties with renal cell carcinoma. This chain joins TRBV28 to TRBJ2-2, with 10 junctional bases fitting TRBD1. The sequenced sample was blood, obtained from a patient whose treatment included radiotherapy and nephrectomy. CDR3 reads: CASSLGTGVRNTGELFF. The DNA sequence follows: TGTGCCAGCAGTTTAGGGACAGGGGTTCGAAACACCGGGGAGCTGTTTTTT.